The 28 T cell receptor beta chains below all came from one sample that was sequenced in a study of PD-1 blockade in mismatch repair-deficient tumors. Using immunoSEQ multiplex PCR, the repertoire was profiled, and TCRdb retains in-frame clones only, with some absent. The sample lists just under 65,000 clones, about 91% occurring once. Sequences were derived from peripheral blood, sampled 52 weeks after starting pembrolizumab. These receptors originate from an adult with mismatch repair-deficient cancer.

Only one count was recorded for this clone. The V and J genes are TRBV13 and TRBJ2-3, with 7 bases identical to TRBD2. Losses at the gene ends were 2 bases for V and 5 bases for J; bases not matched to a gene: 1. This CDR3 is 13 amino acids long. Germline lookup yields CDR1 PRHDT and CDR2 FYEKMQ (reference sequence). CDR3 in DNA: TGTGCCAGCAGCTTAAGCGGGGTAGATACGCAGTATTTT. Protein: CASSLSGVDTQYF.

The V gene is TRBV30, the J gene TRBJ2-7; 8 positions match TRBD1. Germline-derived CDR1 and CDR2 are GTSNPN and SVGIG (reference sequence). The V gene end was trimmed by 0 bases and the J gene end by 2 bases; junction bases not matched to a gene: 6. The CDR3 covers 15 residues. CDR3: CAWSVRQGWTYEQYF. In DNA, the CDR3 is TGTGCCTGGAGTGTACGACAGGGGTGGACCTACGAGCAGTACTTC.

CDR3 region: CATSRVARREVPYNEQFF. The CDR3 DNA follows: TGTGCCACCAGCAGAGTGGCGCGGCGGGAGGTACCCTACAATGAGCAGTTCTTC. The V and J genes are TRBV15 and TRBJ2-1, with 8 bases identical to TRBD2. Germline lookup yields CDR1 LNHNV and CDR2 YYDKDF (reference sequence). The V gene end was trimmed by 1 base and the J gene end by 2 bases; junction bases not matched to a gene: 10. The CDR3 spans 18 residues.

The J gene is TRBJ2-3, the V gene TRBV10-3; D assignment may be TRBD1 or TRBD2 (5 bases each). The CDR3 length is 15 residues. CDR1 is ENHRY and CDR2 is SYGVKD in the germline V gene. The ends were cut back, 2 bases at V and 0 bases at J, with 9 bases in the middle. CDR3 coding DNA: TGTGCCATCAGTGAGGGGGGAATAAGCACAGATACGCAGTATTTT. Its protein product is CAISEGGISTDTQYF.

V usage is TRBV7-2 and J usage is TRBJ1-5; D call uncertain. CDR1 is SGHTA, CDR2 FQGNSA, per germline. V shed 3 bases and J shed 3 bases, with 3 bases lying between them. This CDR3 comprises 12 residues. CDR3 nucleotide sequence: TGTGCCAGCAGCTTGAACAATCAGCCCCAGCATTTT. Encoded protein: CASSLNNQPQHF.

This clone showed up just a few times. The V and J genes are TRBV19 and TRBJ2-7, with 8 bases aligning to TRBD1. CDR3 size: 13 residues. Germline V lookup: CDR1 LNHDA, CDR2 SQIVND (reference sequence). V lost 10 bases and J lost 4; bases outside the gene matches: 9. CDR3 nucleotides: TGTGCCACCCTGAGGACAGGGACATACGAGCAGTACTTC. It is translated as CATLRTGTYEQYF. The whole variable domain, filled in from reference TRBV19 and TRBJ2-7, reads DGGITQSPKYLFRKEGQNVTLSCEQNLNHDAMYWYRQDPGQGLRLIYYSQIVNDFQKGDIAEGYSVSREKKESFPLTVTSAQKNPTAFYLCATLRTGTYEQYFGPGTRLTVT.

The CDR3 region has the DNA TGCGCCAGCAGCTCCGGGACAGCCTCCAATCAGCCCCAGCATTTT. The encoded protein is CASSSGTASNQPQHF. The chain uses TRBV4-1 and TRBJ1-5, with 7 bases aligning to TRBD1. V gave up 5 bases and J gave up 3 bases; unmatched junction bases: 7. CDR1 and CDR2 (germline): MGHRA, YSYEKL. The length of the CDR3 is 15 residues.

The chain links TRBV6-1 to TRBJ2-7; D is unresolved. CDR1 is MNHNS, CDR2 SASEGT, per germline. This CDR3 comprises 12 residues. The V gene lost 4 bases and the J gene lost 3 bases, with 7 bases spanning the gap. The CDR3 reads CASSGRHYEQYF. DNA for the CDR3: TGTGCCAGCAGTGGACGGCACTACGAGCAGTACTTC.

The chain uses TRBV15 and TRBJ2-5; D is tentatively TRBD1 or TRBD2 (5 bases each). Germline V gene data show CDR1 as LNHNV and CDR2 as YYDKDF (reference sequence). This CDR3 spans 16 amino acids. V lost 0 bases, J lost 4 bases, and 15 bases lay in between. Here the CDR3 DNA reads TGTGCCACCAGCAGAGAGCTCTTAGAGGGGTCAGAGACCCAGTACTTC. Translated: CATSRELLEGSETQYF.

V and J are TRBV4-3 and TRBJ2-1; 9 bases are shared with TRBD2. CDR1 is LGHNA and CDR2 is YSLEER in the germline V gene. The CDR3 has 16 residues. The junction had 5 bases not matched to a gene; V was cut back by 1 base and J by 4 bases. The CDR3 spells CASSQGRSGGYNEQFF. The CDR3 bases are TGCGCCAGCAGCCAAGGGCGCAGCGGGGGGTACAATGAGCAGTTCTTC.

This chain joins TRBV5-4 and TRBJ2-7; 8 bases are a match to TRBD1. The CDR3 loop spans 13 amino acids. V was clipped by 3 bases and J by 2 bases; unmatched bases: 1. The V gene's germline CDR1 is SGHNT and CDR2 YYREEE (reference sequence). The CDR3 sequence: CASSSTGAYEQYF. The DNA of the CDR3 is TGTGCCAGCAGCTCGACAGGGGCCTACGAGCAGTACTTC.

The J gene is TRBJ2-7, the V gene TRBV10-3, with 8 bases matching TRBD1. The ends lost 2 bases at V and 2 bases at J; junction bases unmatched: 8. The CDR3 has 16 residues. From germline, CDR1 is ENHRY and CDR2 SYGVKD. CDR3 DNA sequence: TGTGCCATCAGTGAGCCCTCGGACAGGGACCCCTACGAGCAGTACTTC. The encoded protein is CAISEPSDRDPYEQYF.

This rearrangement joins TRBV5-4 to TRBJ2-7; TRBD1 matches at 7 bases. The CDR3 is made up of 14 amino acids. J was trimmed by 7 bases and V by 0 bases; bases with no gene match: 7. The germline V gene encodes CDR1 SGHNT and CDR2 YYREEE (reference sequence). CDR3 sequence: CASSLEGAAREQYF. CDR3 DNA: TGTGCCAGCAGCTTGGAGGGGGCAGCCCGAGAGCAGTACTTC.

The V and J genes are TRBV5-1 and TRBJ2-6; no clear D. Per the germline V gene, CDR1 is SGHRS and CDR2 is YFSETQ. This CDR3 is built from 15 residues. Between the trimmed V and J ends, which lost 1 base and 0 bases, there was a span of 5 bases. CDR3: CASSLMTSGANVLTF. CDR3 coding DNA: TGCGCCAGCAGCTTGATGACCTCTGGGGCCAACGTCCTGACTTTC.

The chain combines TRBV7-9 with TRBJ1-2; 7 positions agree with TRBD1. Germline-derived CDR1 and CDR2 are SEHNR and FQNEAQ (reference sequence). V shed 1 base and J 7 bases; nucleotides not matched to a gene: 15. This CDR3 contains 17 residues. The CDR3 protein is CASSLGTVGGGLRGYTF. The CDR3 nucleotides read TGTGCCAGCAGCTTAGGGACAGTTGGAGGGGGCCTACGTGGCTACACCTTC.

V usage is TRBV4-3 and J usage is TRBJ2-4; D is uncertain. V lost 0 bases to trimming and J lost 1 base, with 4 bases between them. Germline CDR1 is LGHNA and CDR2 is YSLEER. The CDR3 consists of 14 residues. In DNA form, the CDR3 reads TGCGCCAGCAGCCAAGATGCCGCCAAAAACATTCAGTACTTC. Translated: CASSQDAAKNIQYF.

The CDR3 loop reads CASSQDSRGGQPQHF. The CDR3 DNA follows: TGCGCCAGCAGCCAAGATTCCAGGGGGGGCCAGCCCCAGCATTTT. This chain connects TRBV4-3 to TRBJ1-5; 7 bases match TRBD1. CDR3 size: 15 residues. V shed 0 bases, J shed 7 bases, and the junction held 6 bases outside the gene matches. Germline values: CDR1 LGHNA, CDR2 YSLEER.

This clone was counted a single time. The chain joins TRBV19 to TRBJ1-5, with TRBD1 as a possible D gene (5 bases). Trimming pared 3 bases from V and 4 bases from J, leaving 16 bases between. From germline, CDR1 is LNHDA and CDR2 SQIVND (reference sequence). This CDR3 is built from 16 residues. CDR3 sequence reads: CASSIFLGHSNQPQHF. The CDR3 DNA reads TGTGCCAGTAGTATCTTCCTTGGACACTCGAATCAGCCCCAGCATTTT.

This clone was seen a few times. The rearrangement joins TRBV5-1 to TRBJ2-1, with TRBD2 as a possible D gene (5 bases). The CDR3 extends over 13 amino acids. The V gene lost 4 bases and the J gene lost 14 bases, with 19 bases spanning the gap. The V gene's germline CDR1 is SGHRS and CDR2 YFSETQ. DNA of the CDR3: TGCGCCAGCAGCATGGCGGTTCAGCGGAGTGAGTTCTTC. It translates to CASSMAVQRSEFF.

The genes are TRBV18 and TRBJ1-1; D perhaps matches TRBD1 (6 bases). The CDR3 contains 13 residues. Germline V gene sequence: CDR1 KGHSH, CDR2 LQKENI. Trimming cost V 2 bases and J 5 bases, with 9 bases left between them. The CDR3 protein is CASSPLQGTEAFF. The DNA for the CDR3 is TGTGCCAGCTCACCATTACAGGGTACTGAAGCTTTCTTT.

This clone occurred a few times. This chain connects TRBV7-6 to TRBJ2-7; D remains ambiguous. Trimming shortened V by 2 bases and J by 7 bases, and 9 bases separated the two germline ends. Looked up from germline, CDR1 is SGHVS and CDR2 is FNYEAQ. This CDR3 is 12 amino acids long. CDR3 in DNA: TGTGCCAGCAGCTTATTCGCTGGGGAGCAGTACTTC. Amino acid sequence: CASSLFAGEQYF.

This clone was seen just once. This sequence joins TRBV19 and TRBJ2-2; no definite D call. The germline V and J ends were trimmed by 5 bases and 7 bases, with 11 bases remaining between them. The CDR3 extends over 13 amino acids. The germline V gene encodes CDR1 LNHDA and CDR2 SQIVND (reference sequence). CDR3 in amino acids: CASSYGVGGELFF. The CDR3, as DNA: TGTGCCAGTAGTTATGGGGTCGGCGGGGAGCTGTTTTTT.

The rearrangement uses TRBV6-6 and TRBJ1-5, with a possible D match to TRBD1 (6 bases). This CDR3 has 12 residues. V gave up 10 bases and J gave up 10 bases, with 17 bases separating them. From germline, CDR1 is MNHNY and CDR2 SVGAGI (reference sequence). The CDR3 loop reads CATRTDSIPQHF. As DNA, the CDR3 is TGTGCCACGAGGACAGATTCGATCCCCCAGCATTTT.

The CDR3 here is CASSEVGEFQGRFEKLFF. The CDR3 nucleotides are TGTGCCAGCAGTGAAGTAGGGGAATTCCAGGGGAGATTTGAAAAACTGTTTTTT. The genes are TRBV25-1 and TRBJ1-4; maybe TRBD1 (6 bases). Trimming left V 2 bases short and J 7 bases short, with 23 bases between. The germline CDR1 and CDR2 sequences are MGHDK and SYGVNS. CDR3 length: 18 residues.

The chain has TRBV11-2 and TRBJ2-7, with 14 bases matching TRBD2. The CDR3 covers 17 residues. V was pared by 2 bases and J by 3 bases, with 6 bases of the junction left unmatched. From germline, CDR1 is SGHAT and CDR2 FQNNGV. As DNA, the CDR3 is TGTGCCAGCAGCTTAACACCGGGGACTAGCGGGAGCTACGAGCAGTACTTC. Its translation: CASSLTPGTSGSYEQYF.

This rearrangement joins TRBV11-1 to TRBJ2-5; 11 nucleotides match TRBD1. V lost 1 base, J lost 3 bases, and 7 bases stayed unmatched. Germline assignment: CDR1 SGHAT and CDR2 FQDESV (reference sequence). This CDR3 comprises 17 residues. The CDR3 loop is CASSLGTGTGGEETQYF. The CDR3 DNA is TGTGCCAGCAGCTTAGGCACCGGGACAGGGGGTGAAGAGACCCAGTACTTC.

The V call is TRBV28, the J call TRBJ2-3; 9 bases are a match to TRBD2. Trimming cost V 3 bases and J 0 bases; bases outside gene matches: 7. The CDR3 is 17 amino acids. Germline loops: CDR1 MDHEN, CDR2 SYDVKM. The DNA for the CDR3 is TGTGCCAGCAGTTTTAGCGGAACTAGCGGGAGCACAGATACGCAGTATTTT. Translated: CASSFSGTSGSTDTQYF.

J is TRBJ2-3 and V is TRBV4-1, with a possible D match to TRBD2 (5 bases). Trimming removed 4 bases from V and 6 bases from J, with 17 bases in between. The CDR3 consists of 15 residues. Germline-derived CDR1 and CDR2 are MGHRA and YSYEKL. Here the CDR3 DNA reads TGCGCCAGCAGCCCCTCAGGCGGGCCGGGTGATACGCAGTATTTT. Encoded protein: CASSPSGGPGDTQYF.